This T cell receptor beta chain is drawn from a study of vaccination effects on CD4 cells after COVID-19. About the research overall: Post-vaccine specimens arrived a median 72 days past the second dose.

As regards this clone: Its antigen is as yet unknown.

The data were produced by immunoSEQ multiplex PCR, yet TCRdb's version contains in-frame clones alone and is incomplete. The table lists over 60,000 clones, roughly 81% of them singletons, with 1.5% to 1.9% in the top ten. Trimming shortened V by 0 bases and J by 7 bases, and 16 bases separated the two germline ends. CDR1 is SGHRS, CDR2 YFSETQ, per germline. The CDR3 runs to 16 residues. Pools of viral peptides were used by the ViraFEST assay to expand antigen-specific CD4+ T cells ahead of sequencing. Culture lasted about 11 days before CD4+ T cell isolation. Either the mRNA-1273 or the BNT162b2 vaccine was given to participants as two doses. IL-2 medium took the place of half the medium on both days 3 and 7.

The chain carries TRBV5-1 and TRBJ1-4, with D uncertain. The sequencing here drew on CD4+ T cells from PBMCs cultured with HCoV-229E spike peptides, taken after COVID-19 vaccination. This TCR derives from a human donor who received a COVID-19 vaccine. The CDR3 bases are TGCGCCAGCAGCTTGGGTTTATCAGCGGGTGTTGAAAAACTGTTTTTT. It translates to CASSLGLSAGVEKLFF.